Below, one TCR beta chain is given with its context. This sample was taken from a study of T cell changes during pregnancy in multiple sclerosis. Data came from immunoSEQ multiplex PCR; TCRdb stores just in-frame clones and leaves some out. The table includes 40,000 to 50,000 clones, around 93% detected once. This CDR3 comprises 18 residues. The specimen comprised CD8+ T cells from peripheral blood mononuclear cells, sampled in the first trimester of pregnancy. This clonotype was sampled from a female donor with multiple sclerosis, enrolled in a pregnancy study. The V and J genes are TRBV21-1 and TRBJ1-4. TRBV21-1 represents a pseudogene. CDR3 DNA: TGTGCCAGCAGCAAAAAGGGGGCGGGGGGGTCAACTAATGAAAAACTGTTTTTT. This gives the protein CASSKKGAGGSTNEKLFF.